This T cell receptor (beta chain) was obtained from a study of T-cell reconstitution after alpha-beta-depleted transplantation in children. Study results and caveats: Reports say that about two months after transplant, the alpha-beta T cells came out of several hundred graft clones that had expanded. High day-60 TCRbeta diversity in some patients came from surviving recipient T cells and thymic progenitors.

Preparation of the TCRbeta library was carried out with unique molecular identifiers. Via MiXCR, TCRdb re-called the PCR reads, giving one row per CDR3 protein. The sample contains nearly 200,000 distinct CDR3 sequences, just under 6.5% of which appear only once. This clonotype was observed at least ten times. Antigen specificity is unknown. The J segment lost 1 base and the V segment lost 5 bases, leaving 13 bases of the junction unmatched. The CDR3 is 17 amino acids. Germline CDR1 is MNHEY and CDR2 is SMNVEV (reference sequence). This sequence was found in a girl under two years old with combined immunodeficiency, due to receive a stem cell transplant. The chain carries TRBV27 and TRBJ1-1; 7 bases match TRBD1. The material sequenced was PBMCs, taken before TCRalphabeta/CD19-depleted stem cell transplant. The CDR3 DNA sequence: TGTGCCAGCAGTAGACTGACAGGGCCAGGCCCGAACACTGAAGCTTTCTTT. This encodes CASSRLTGPGPNTEAFF.